Below, 32 T cell receptor beta chains from the same sample are listed, as sequenced in a study of blood T cells in healthy people across ages. Primers used in a second PCR of about 6 to 11 cycles were a sample-barcoded 5' primer and a J-beta primer mix. TCRdb re-derived calls from the 5' RACE reads in MiXCR, one entry per CDR3 protein. This repertoire shows around 820,000 distinct CDR3 sequences, 20% to 25% found once; its top ten account for under 4.5%. This sample was shared with a second study, whose subject was T cells of mothers and their children.

Sequenced sample: blood. Every receptor here comes from a boy between 5 and 17 years old in good health.

This clonotype was counted a few times. V and J are TRBV12-3 or TRBV12-4 and TRBJ1-2; D gene uncertain. The V end lost 5 bases, the J end lost 7 bases, and 23 bases lay between the germline ends. CDR3 length equals 16 residues. This CDR3 reads CASSARFGSLAVGYTF. The DNA of the CDR3 is TGTGCCAGCAGTGCCCGCTTCGGGAGCCTTGCGGTTGGCTACACCTTC.

This clonotype occurred a few times. The rearrangement joins TRBV27 to TRBJ2-4, with D unresolved. Germline V CDR1 and CDR2: MNHEY, SMNVEV (reference sequence). Trimming left V 0 bases short and J 0 bases short, with 6 bases between. The CDR3 runs 15 residues. The CDR3 protein is CASSLSNLAKNIQYF. The CDR3, as DNA: TGTGCCAGCAGTTTATCAAACCTAGCCAAAAACATTCAGTACTTC.

The CDR3 spells CSVNEMQGGGFRNREQYF. CDR3 DNA sequence: TGCAGCGTTAATGAAATGCAGGGAGGAGGCTTCCGAAACCGGGAGCAGTACTTC. The genes are TRBV29-1 and TRBJ2-7; TRBD2 might be the D (6 bases). This CDR3 contains 18 residues. From germline, CDR1 is SQVTM and CDR2 ANQGSEA. Trimming left V 5 bases short and J 7 bases short, with 33 bases between.

V usage is TRBV29-1 and J usage is TRBJ2-2; D possibly corresponds to TRBD2 (6 bases). The germline V and J ends were trimmed by 5 bases and 1 base, with 8 bases remaining between them. The V gene's germline CDR1 is SQVTM and CDR2 ANQGSEA. This CDR3 has 13 residues. CDR3 sequence: CSVWRENTGELFF. In DNA form, the CDR3 reads TGCAGCGTTTGGAGGGAGAACACCGGGGAGCTGTTTTTT.

The V gene is TRBV4-3, the J gene TRBJ2-5, with 12 bases that match TRBD2. In germline, CDR1 is LGHNA, CDR2 YSLEER. This CDR3 is 17 amino acids long. J was trimmed by 0 bases and V by 6 bases; bases with no gene match: 8. In nucleotides, the CDR3 is TGCGCCAGCAGTCGCACCGCTAGCGGGGGGGACCAAGAGACCCAGTACTTC. This sequence encodes CASSRTASGGDQETQYF.

This clonotype was detected only a few times. The chain is built from TRBV6-5 and TRBJ2-3, with D possibly matching TRBD1 (6 bases). Looked up from germline, CDR1 is MNHEY and CDR2 is SVGAGI. Trimming pared 2 bases from V and 3 bases from J, leaving 6 bases between. This CDR3 contains 13 residues. CDR3 region: CASSYDRTDTQYF. DNA of the CDR3: TGTGCCAGCAGTTACGACAGGACAGATACGCAGTATTTT.

This clonotype was recorded a few times. The gene calls are TRBV4-2 and TRBJ2-1, with D perhaps matching TRBD1 or TRBD2 (5 bases each). Germline CDR1 LGHNA, CDR2 YNFKEQ. The CDR3 has 15 residues. The V end was cut by 3 bases, the J end by 8 bases, with 17 bases between. The CDR3 loop is CASSQLRDPGDEQFF. The CDR3 DNA follows: TGTGCCAGCAGCCAGCTCCGGGACCCCGGGGATGAGCAGTTCTTC.

This clonotype was counted only a few times. The chain uses TRBV6-2 or TRBV6-3 and TRBJ1-1; 8 bases are a match to TRBD1. CDR1 and CDR2 (germline): MNHEY, SVGEGT. This CDR3 comprises 13 residues. The junction had 9 bases not matched to a gene; V was cut back by 4 bases and J by 11 bases. The CDR3 reads CASSSVEDRAAFF. The DNA of the CDR3 is TGTGCCAGCAGTTCTGTAGAGGACAGGGCGGCTTTCTTT.

This clonotype has a count of ten or more. This sequence joins TRBV4-3 and TRBJ2-5; 10 nucleotides agree with TRBD1. The DNA end is more similar to TRBJ2-7, so the J call may be wrong. Per the germline V gene, CDR1 is LGHNA and CDR2 is YSLEER. This CDR3 spans 14 amino acids. The CDR3 DNA sequence: TGCGCCAGCAGCCGGGGGACAGGGGCCCACGAGCAGTACTTC. Amino acids: CASSRGTGAHEQYF.

This clonotype has only a few counts. The J gene is TRBJ2-1, the V gene TRBV20-1, with 10 bases lining up with TRBD2. The DNA end is more similar to TRBJ2-5, so the J call may be wrong. Per the germline V gene, CDR1 is DFQATT and CDR2 is SNEGSKA (reference sequence). There are 16 residues in the CDR3. The CDR3 loop reads CSARDVLAGEQETQYF. For the CDR3, the DNA is TGCAGTGCTAGAGATGTCCTAGCGGGAGAGCAAGAGACCCAGTACTTC.

This chain links TRBV5-1 with TRBJ2-7, with 8 bases that match TRBD1. The CDR3 spans 13 residues. CDR1 SGHRS and CDR2 YFSETQ come from the germline V gene. V was clipped by 4 bases and J by 6 bases; unmatched bases: 6. CDR3 bases: TGCGCCAGCAGCCAGAAAACAGGGGGCGAGCAGTACTTC. It encodes CASSQKTGGEQYF.

This clonotype was observed a handful of times. This chain's CDR3 is CSARDSDLAGGTDTQYF. The CDR3 DNA is TGCAGTGCTAGAGATTCTGATCTAGCGGGGGGCACAGATACGCAGTATTTT. The rearrangement joins TRBV20-1 to TRBJ2-3; 10 bases are a match to TRBD2. Per the germline V gene, CDR1 is DFQATT and CDR2 is SNEGSKA (reference sequence). The length of the CDR3 is 17 residues. V lost 0 bases to trimming and J lost 1 base; unmatched junction nucleotides: 7.

This clonotype was seen a handful of times. The CDR3 bases are TGCAGCGTCCTGTTGCAAAGGGGGTACCAAGAGACCCAGTACTTC. Protein product: CSVLLQRGYQETQYF. The chain employs TRBV29-1 and TRBJ2-5, with a weak D call TRBD1 (6 bases). The CDR3 totals 15 residues. CDR1 is SQVTM and CDR2 is ANQGSEA in the germline V gene. Trimming pared 6 bases from V and 0 bases from J, leaving 17 bases between. The entire variable domain, with the rest obtained from reference TRBV29-1 and TRBJ2-5, is as follows: SAVISQKPSRDICQRGTSLTIQCQVDSQVTMMFWYRQQPGQSLTLIATANQGSEATYESGFVIDKFPISRPNLTFSTLTVSNMSPEDSSIYLCSVLLQRGYQETQYFGPGTRLLVL.

The rearrangement links TRBV5-6 to TRBJ1-1, with 7 nucleotides matching TRBD1. Looked up from germline, CDR1 is SGHDT and CDR2 is YYEEEE. The V and J ends lost 3 bases and 2 bases, in that order; junction bases with no gene match: 4. The CDR3 loop spans 14 amino acids. The CDR3 loop reads CASSSTGKNTEAFF. The CDR3 DNA is TGTGCCAGCAGCTCGACAGGGAAAAACACTGAAGCTTTCTTT. Full variable domain (remainder filled in from reference TRBV5-6 and TRBJ1-1): DAGVTQSPTHLIKTRGQQVTLRCSPKSGHDTVSWYQQALGQGPQFIFQYYEEEERQRGNFPDRFSGHQFPNYSSELNVNALLLGDSALYLCASSSTGKNTEAFFGQGTRLTVV.

CDR3: CASRDLAGETDTQYF. The CDR3, as DNA: TGTGCCAGCAGAGATCTAGCGGGGGAAACAGATACGCAGTATTTT. V and J are TRBV7-8 and TRBJ2-3; 10 positions agree with TRBD2. V lost 6 bases to trimming and J lost 3 bases; unmatched junction nucleotides: 6. CDR1 is SGHVS, CDR2 FQNEAQ, per germline. This CDR3 has 15 amino acids.

The chain has TRBV10-2 and TRBJ2-7, with D uncertain. The CDR3 is made up of 13 amino acids. Per the germline V gene, CDR1 is WSHSY and CDR2 is SAAADI. The ends were cut back, 7 bases at V and 0 bases at J, with 10 bases in the middle. CDR3 amino acids: CASTGWDSYEQYF. CDR3 nucleotides: TGCGCCAGCACCGGGTGGGACTCCTACGAGCAGTACTTC.

The chain carries TRBV5-1 and TRBJ1-6; 9 bases line up with TRBD1. The CDR3 runs to 15 residues. In germline, CDR1 is SGHRS, CDR2 YFSETQ. With V trimmed by 4 bases and J by 10 bases, 9 bases remained unmatched. The CDR3 sequence: CASSLTGTGRSPLHF. As DNA, the CDR3 is TGCGCCAGCAGCCTGACCGGGACAGGGCGATCACCCCTCCACTTT. Looking up the rest from reference TRBV5-1 and TRBJ1-6 gives the full variable domain: KAGVTQTPRYLIKTRGQQVTLSCSPISGHRSVSWYQQTPGQGLQFLFEYFSETQRNKGNFPGRFSGRQFSNSRSEMNVSTLELGDSALYLCASSLTGTGRSPLHFGNGTRLTVT.

CDR3 nucleotides: TGTGCCAGCAGTTACTCCAGGGACCGGACATTTTTGGAACCCCTCCACTTT. This codes for CASSYSRDRTFLEPLHF. The chain employs TRBV6-2 or TRBV6-3 and TRBJ1-6, with D maybe TRBD1 (5 bases). In germline, CDR1 is MNHEY, CDR2 SVGEGT. CDR3 length: 17 amino acids. With 0 bases removed from V and 12 bases from J, the gap between germline ends came to 21 bases.

The V and J genes are TRBV13 and TRBJ1-1, with 7 bases that match TRBD1. CDR3 length equals 15 residues. The V segment lost 8 bases and the J segment 3 bases; nucleotides outside the gene matches: 12. The germline V gene has CDR1 PRHDT and CDR2 FYEKMQ (reference sequence). In DNA form, the CDR3 reads TGTGCCAGCTTGCGGGGAGGGGGCTGGCACACTGAAGCTTTCTTT. The encoded protein is CASLRGGGWHTEAFF.

Notes on this clonotype: Germline and junction disagree at one end, which may indicate a read error. V gene TRBV5-4 combines with J gene TRBJ2-5; D uncertain. This CDR3 contains 12 residues. Germline loops: CDR1 SGHNT, CDR2 YYREEE (reference sequence). CDR3 DNA: TGTGCCAGCAACTTGGTGGGGAAGACCCAGTACTTC. Protein product: CASNLVGKTQYF.

This clonotype occurred many times. The chain couples TRBV11-2 to TRBJ2-5; 8 bases are shared with TRBD1. The CDR3 covers 14 residues. The V and J ends lost 3 bases and 4 bases, in that order; junction bases with no gene match: 4. Germline CDR1 reads SGHAT; CDR2 reads FQNNGV. CDR3 coding DNA: TGTGCCAGCAGCTTCGGAACAGGGGGAGAGACCCAGTACTTC. Translation: CASSFGTGGETQYF. Complete variable domain (other parts from reference TRBV11-2 and TRBJ2-5): EAGVAQSPRYKIIEKRQSVAFWCNPISGHATLYWYQQILGQGPKLLIQFQNNGVVDDSQLPKDRFSAERLKGVDSTLKIQPAKLEDSAVYLCASSFGTGGETQYFGPGTRLLVL.

The chain uses TRBV15 and TRBJ2-2; a weak D match, TRBD2 (5 bases). V was pared by 1 base and J by 5 bases, with 8 bases between. The CDR3 covers 14 residues. Germline lookup yields CDR1 LNHNV and CDR2 YYDKDF (reference sequence). The CDR3 DNA is TGTGCCACCAGCAGAGCGGGGTGGACCGGGGAGCTGTTTTTT. Translation gives CATSRAGWTGELFF.

This clonotype was picked up a small number of times. This chain links TRBV7-9 with TRBJ2-3, with a possible D match to TRBD2 (6 bases). The length of the CDR3 is 16 residues. CDR1 is SEHNR and CDR2 is FQNEAQ in the germline V gene (reference sequence). V dropped 1 base and J dropped 0 bases, with 11 bases sitting between them. The CDR3 protein is CASSLVREISTDTQYF. The CDR3 bases are TGTGCCAGCAGCTTAGTCCGGGAGATTAGCACAGATACGCAGTATTTT.

In regard to this clonotype: Relative to the germline gene, one junction end is altered; a read error may explain this. V and J are TRBV7-9 and TRBJ2-5; TRBD1 matches 7 bases. CDR1 and CDR2 (germline): SEHNR, FQNEAQ (reference sequence). This CDR3 is 12 amino acids long. The DNA for the CDR3 is TGTGCCAGCAGCTTAGGTGGTCAGGGGGAGTTCTTC. Residues: CASSLGGQGEFF.

This clonotype has only a few counts. The V and J genes are TRBV2 and TRBJ2-5; 8 nucleotides line up with TRBD1. J lost 1 base, V lost 6 bases, and 7 bases had no gene match. The CDR3 has 15 residues. Germline V lookup: CDR1 SNHLY, CDR2 FYNNEI. The CDR3 spells CASSLLGQGQETQYF. The CDR3 bases are TGTGCCAGCAGCCTACTTGGACAGGGCCAAGAGACCCAGTACTTC.

This clonotype was seen a few times. V gene TRBV27 combines with J gene TRBJ2-1; 7 bases are shared with TRBD2. Losses at the gene ends were 3 bases for V and 7 bases for J; bases not matched to a gene: 3. This CDR3 is 13 amino acids long. Germline V lookup: CDR1 MNHEY, CDR2 SMNVEV (reference sequence). The CDR3 loop is CASSFAGVNEQFF. Here the CDR3 DNA reads TGTGCCAGCAGTTTCGCGGGAGTGAATGAGCAGTTCTTC.

V and J are TRBV6-2 or TRBV6-3 and TRBJ1-1; a possible D gene is TRBD1 (5 bases). This CDR3 is 16 amino acids long. CDR1 is MNHEY, CDR2 SVGEGT, per germline. V gave up 4 bases and J gave up 3 bases, with 18 bases separating them. CDR3 protein: CASSFGLQDFYTEAFF. For the CDR3, the DNA is TGTGCCAGCAGTTTTGGACTACAGGATTTTTACACTGAAGCTTTCTTT.

The chain employs TRBV4-3 and TRBJ2-1; D may be TRBD2 (5 bases). The end of the DNA aligns better with TRBJ2-7, so the J call may be wrong. The CDR3 covers 15 residues. Germline V gene data show CDR1 as LGHNA and CDR2 as YSLEER. CDR3 amino acids: CASSQASSLFYEQYF. CDR3 in DNA: TGCGCCAGCAGCCAAGCTAGCAGCCTATTCTACGAGCAGTACTTC.

This clonotype showed up just a few times. This chain links TRBV4-2 with TRBJ2-3; D might be TRBD1 (6 bases). The germline V gene encodes CDR1 LGHNA and CDR2 YNFKEQ. The CDR3 is 17 residues long. V shed 0 bases and J shed 8 bases, with 21 bases lying between them. CDR3 loop: CASSQERGTISRVTQYF. As DNA, the CDR3 is TGTGCCAGCAGCCAAGAAAGGGGGACCATAAGCCGTGTTACGCAGTATTTT.

This clonotype turned up a few times. V usage is TRBV28 and J usage is TRBJ1-2; possibly TRBD1 for D (6 bases). This CDR3 has 17 residues. V was trimmed by 0 bases and J by 1 base, leaving 15 bases between them. Germline V gene sequence: CDR1 MDHEN, CDR2 SYDVKM. This CDR3 is CASSLWLGGAGNYGYTF. CDR3 coding DNA: TGTGCCAGCAGTTTATGGTTGGGGGGCGCGGGTAACTATGGCTACACCTTC.

The rearrangement uses TRBV9 and TRBJ2-1, with TRBD2 identical over 8 bases. This CDR3 region has 15 residues. Trimming cost V 3 bases and J 4 bases; bases outside gene matches: 6. CDR1 and CDR2 (germline): SGDLS, YYNGEE. Here the CDR3 reads CASSAPPGGYNEQFF. The CDR3 DNA reads TGTGCCAGCAGCGCCCCACCGGGAGGGTACAATGAGCAGTTCTTC.

This clonotype was recorded a few times. The chain uses TRBV28 and TRBJ1-2; D gene uncertain. Germline loops: CDR1 MDHEN, CDR2 SYDVKM. This CDR3 is 13 amino acids long. V lost 3 bases and J 3 bases, leaving 8 bases between the germline ends. CDR3 nucleotides: TGTGCCAGCAGTTTGACCCAGCACTATGGCTACACCTTC. This codes for CASSLTQHYGYTF.